These 17 T cell receptor beta chains originate from one sample sequenced in a study of blood T cell repertoires in COVID-19. TCRdb's table, derived via immunoSEQ multiplex PCR, lists solely in-frame clones and lacks some. The sample shows 200,000 to 250,000 clones, 86% of them seen only once. Material: peripheral blood. The receptors stem from an elderly man with acute or convalescent COVID-19.

J is TRBJ2-3 and V is TRBV12-3 or TRBV12-4; D is unclear. CDR3 length: 13 amino acids. Trimming removed 5 bases from V and 8 bases from J, with 14 bases in between. The CDR3 loop is CASSTDPPGTQYF. CDR3 bases: TGTGCCAGCAGTACTGACCCACCAGGTACGCAGTATTTT.

The rearrangement links TRBV5-5 to TRBJ1-4; 9 nucleotides line up with TRBD1. CDR3 length equals 18 residues. Germline CDR1 SGHKS, CDR2 YYEKEE (reference sequence). Germline trimming cut 4 bases from V and 6 bases from J; bases unmatched to any gene: 16. This CDR3 is CASSLRPGTGTSDEKLFF. The DNA of the CDR3 is TGTGCCAGCAGCCTTCGTCCCGGGACAGGGACGAGCGATGAAAAACTGTTTTTT.

This chain connects TRBV28 to TRBJ1-2; 8 bases match TRBD1. CDR1 and CDR2 (germline): MDHEN, SYDVKM. Unmatched junction bases numbered 6, after V lost 4 bases and J lost 2 bases. The CDR3 sequence is 15 residues long. The CDR3 loop reads CASSYRDRRNYGYTF. The CDR3 DNA reads TGTGCCAGCAGTTACCGGGACAGGCGGAACTATGGCTACACCTTC.

This clone has a single count. J is TRBJ2-1 and V is TRBV9, with 10 bases lining up with TRBD2. The CDR3 covers 17 residues. Germline V gene data show CDR1 as SGDLS and CDR2 as YYNGEE. Trimming removed 0 bases from V and 0 bases from J; junction bases left unmatched: 3. CDR3 sequence reads: CASSVVSGRTSYNEQFF. CDR3 coding DNA: TGTGCCAGCAGCGTAGTTAGCGGGAGGACCTCCTACAATGAGCAGTTCTTC.

The chain employs TRBV5-1 and TRBJ1-1; D is unresolved. The V and J ends lost 6 bases and 5 bases respectively, with 8 bases between them. This CDR3 has 11 residues. The germline gives CDR1 SGHRS, CDR2 YFSETQ. This CDR3 reads CASKGETEAFF. The CDR3 nucleotides are TGCGCCAGCAAGGGAGAGACTGAAGCTTTCTTT.

V is TRBV4-3 and J is TRBJ2-2; D remains ambiguous. Trimming stripped 5 bases from V and 5 bases from J, with 6 bases between. Germline loops: CDR1 LGHNA, CDR2 YSLEER. This CDR3 region has 12 residues. The CDR3 nucleotides read TGCGCCAGCAGCTCGGTGACCGGGGAGCTGTTTTTT. This translates into CASSSVTGELFF.

The chain employs TRBV19 and TRBJ1-5; no firm D call. Germline V gene lookup returns CDR1 LNHDA and CDR2 SQIVND (reference sequence). The CDR3 sequence is 12 residues long. V was cut by 3 bases and J by 5 bases, with 5 bases left in between. The CDR3 here is CASSIFDQPQHF. The DNA for the CDR3 is TGTGCCAGTAGTATCTTCGATCAGCCCCAGCATTTT.

This rearrangement joins TRBV20-1 to TRBJ1-5; 7 nucleotides line up with TRBD1. In germline, CDR1 is DFQATT, CDR2 SNEGSKA (reference sequence). The J segment lost 6 bases and the V segment lost 3 bases, leaving 14 bases of the junction unmatched. The CDR3 totals 16 residues. The CDR3 bases are TGCAGTGCTAGTAGGGGGCTGGGAAGGTCGGGTCAGCCCCAGCATTTT. This encodes CSASRGLGRSGQPQHF.

This chain uses TRBV3-1 (or the pseudogene TRBV3-2) with TRBJ2-1; TRBD2 aligns across 12 bases. The CDR3 contains 20 residues. In germline, CDR1 is LGHDT, CDR2 YNNKEL (reference sequence). V lost 4 bases, J lost 0 bases, and 13 bases stayed unmatched. The CDR3 region is CASSRETSASGRGSYNEQFF. CDR3 in DNA: TGTGCCAGCAGCCGAGAGACCTCGGCTAGCGGGAGGGGCTCCTACAATGAGCAGTTCTTC.

V usage is TRBV6-5 and J usage is TRBJ2-6; 7 nucleotides line up with TRBD2. V shed 7 bases, J shed 4 bases, and the junction held 7 bases outside the gene matches. Germline V gives CDR1 MNHEY, CDR2 SVGAGI. The CDR3 length is 15 residues. CDR3 residues: CASNTGGTGANVLTF. The DNA of the CDR3 is TGTGCCAGCAACACGGGGGGAACCGGGGCCAACGTCCTGACTTTC.

There are a few counts of this clone. The rearrangement links TRBV4-3 to TRBJ2-1, with D perhaps TRBD2 (5 bases). Germline-derived CDR1 and CDR2 are LGHNA and YSLEER. Trimming left V 0 bases short and J 12 bases short, with 9 bases between. The CDR3 runs 12 residues. The CDR3 sequence is CASSQDSGRQFF. CDR3 coding DNA: TGCGCCAGCAGCCAAGATAGTGGGAGGCAGTTCTTC.

V gene TRBV6-5 combines with J gene TRBJ2-1; 12 bases match TRBD2. V gave up 6 bases and J gave up 9 bases; unmatched junction bases: 9. Looked up from germline, CDR1 is MNHEY and CDR2 is SVGAGI. The CDR3 is made up of 15 amino acids. CDR3 sequence: CASSPLAGGPIEQFF. The CDR3 region has the DNA TGTGCCAGCAGCCCCCTAGCGGGAGGGCCTATTGAGCAGTTCTTC.

The chain combines TRBV5-8 with TRBJ1-2; tentative D call: TRBD1 (6 bases). Germline loops: CDR1 SGHTS, CDR2 YDEGEE. V lost 4 bases, J lost 4 bases, and 17 bases lay in between. This CDR3 spans 15 amino acids. CDR3 in amino acids: CASSPKSTGTYGYTF. CDR3 bases: TGTGCCAGCAGCCCTAAATCCACAGGGACCTATGGCTACACCTTC.

The CDR3 loop reads CASSFDRGNYGYTF. CDR3 coding DNA: TGTGCCAGCAGCTTCGACAGGGGGAACTATGGCTACACCTTC. The gene calls are TRBV11-2 and TRBJ1-2; TRBD1 aligns across 9 bases. The V and J ends lost 3 bases and 2 bases, in that order; junction bases with no gene match: 1. Germline CDR1 is SGHAT and CDR2 is FQNNGV. CDR3 length: 14 amino acids.

This rearrangement joins TRBV5-1 to TRBJ1-2; D ambiguous. The CDR3 is 12 amino acids. V lost 3 bases and J 2 bases, leaving 5 bases between the germline ends. Per the germline V gene, CDR1 is SGHRS and CDR2 is YFSETQ. CDR3 sequence: CASSSVNYGYTF. The CDR3 DNA reads as TGCGCCAGCAGCTCTGTAAACTATGGCTACACCTTC. Filled out from reference TRBV5-1 and TRBJ1-2, the complete variable domain reads KAGVTQTPRYLIKTRGQQVTLSCSPISGHRSVSWYQQTPGQGLQFLFEYFSETQRNKGNFPGRFSGRQFSNSRSEMNVSTLELGDSALYLCASSSVNYGYTFGSGTRLTVV.

This chain links TRBV19 with TRBJ1-5; 10 bases fit TRBD1. The CDR3 sequence is 16 residues long. Germline V lookup: CDR1 LNHDA, CDR2 SQIVND (reference sequence). J was trimmed by 5 bases and V by 6 bases; bases with no gene match: 10. CDR3 sequence reads: CASRHSDRGLHQPQHF. The CDR3 bases are TGTGCCAGTAGGCATTCGGACAGGGGGTTGCATCAGCCCCAGCATTTT. The full variable domain, rest sourced from reference TRBV19 and TRBJ1-5, is DGGITQSPKYLFRKEGQNVTLSCEQNLNHDAMYWYRQDPGQGLRLIYYSQIVNDFQKGDIAEGYSVSREKKESFPLTVTSAQKNPTAFYLCASRHSDRGLHQPQHFGDGTRLSIL.

The chain links TRBV19 to TRBJ1-6; a weak D match, TRBD1 (5 bases). The CDR3 has 16 residues. The germline V gene encodes CDR1 LNHDA and CDR2 SQIVND (reference sequence). Trimming took off 5 bases at V and 0 bases at J, with 11 bases between the two ends. The CDR3 protein is CASSRGESSYNSPLHF. In DNA, the CDR3 is TGTGCCAGTAGTCGGGGGGAGAGCTCCTATAATTCACCCCTCCACTTT.